This paragraph reports one TCR beta chain. Antigen unknown. Expressed TCRB transcripts were sequenced, since all the RNA that had been isolated was reverse transcribed. Clones were read by immunoSEQ multiplex PCR, and TCRdb kept only the in-frame ones, dropping some. The sample lists just over 600,000 clones; roughly 15% were seen once. The record originates from a study of beta chain features in type 1 diabetes. Broader study findings: Cells with high TCR expression could be over-represented when cDNA is sequenced.

The CDR3 runs to 17 residues. V lost 8 bases, J lost 6 bases, and 29 bases lay in between. Germline V gives CDR1 SEHNR, CDR2 FQNEAQ (reference sequence). The sequenced sample consisted of naive CD4+ T cells from blood. This receptor was identified in a man aged 18 to 29 in good health. The V gene is TRBV7-9, the J gene TRBJ2-7; D perhaps matches TRBD1 (6 bases). CDR3 residues: CASRSQTLKEDRREQYF. For the CDR3, the DNA is TGTGCCAGCCGCTCTCAAACTTTGAAAGAGGACAGACGCGAGCAGTACTTC.